This T cell receptor beta chain was sequenced for a study of blood T cell repertoires in COVID-19. At the level of the study: COVID-19 samples from acute and convalescent phases originated in the United States, Italy and Spain. The cDNA or gDNA used as material had been derived from T cells, B-cell-depleted T cells, or PBMCs.

In the authors' methods: Estimation of nucleated cell counts relied on the amplification of reference gene primers. Here immunoSEQ multiplex PCR was the method, and the copy in TCRdb shows in-frame clones only, minus some. The DNA gave D and trimming, while V, J and clone size come from that table. The sample has around 250,000 clones; about 86% are singletons. The CDR3 has 16 residues. CDR1 is SGHNT, CDR2 YYREEE, per germline (reference sequence). Trimming removed 0 bases from V and 1 base from J, with 13 bases in between. The sequenced sample was peripheral blood. This clonotype originated in a man aged 35 to 55 with active or convalescent COVID-19. The chain carries TRBV5-4 and TRBJ2-5, with D perhaps TRBD2 (7 bases). This CDR3 is CASSLVGGAFQETQYF. The CDR3 DNA reads as TGTGCCAGCAGCTTGGTGGGGGGGGCCTTCCAAGAGACCCAGTACTTC.